These T cell receptor beta chains were read from a single sample in a study of regulatory T cells in long-lasting Graves disease. TCRdb recomputed calls from the multiplex PCR reads with MiXCR, one row per CDR3 protein. The repertoire has 400,000 to 550,000 distinct CDR3 sequences, roughly 15% of them found once; the top ten carry about 10%. The same specimen was also included in a second study, on T cells in Graves' hyperthyroidism and ophthalmopathy.

The specimen was peripheral blood mononuclear cells (PBMCs), collected at new diagnosis, from a patient treated with antithyroid drugs. The origin of the receptors is a woman aged 25-40 years with Graves disease. Both conserved end residues are part of each CDR3. A D gene is named only where the DNA matches it firmly. Clone size is stated in some rows and not others, as once, few, many or a class when expanded.

v_call: TRBV28; clone_size: many; d_call: .; j_call: TRBJ2-7; cdr3_nt: TGTGCCAGCAGTCCCGTTTTTCCGCCTTTAGGGTACGAGCAGTACTTC; cdr3_aa: CASSPVFPPLGYEQYF
v_call: TRBV7-9; clone_size: .; d_call: TRBD2; j_call: TRBJ2-7; cdr3_nt: TGTGCCAGCAGCGGTTGGACTAGCGGACCCTACGAGCAGTACTTC; cdr3_aa: CASSGWTSGPYEQYF
v_call: TRBV29-1; clone_size: few; d_call: .; j_call: TRBJ2-1; cdr3_nt: TGCAGCGCCCAGGTACCGACCGGCGGGGTCTACAATGAGCAGTTCTTC; cdr3_aa: CSAQVPTGGVYNEQFF
v_call: TRBV20-1; clone_size: many; d_call: .; j_call: TRBJ2-7; cdr3_nt: TGCAGTGCGAGGCGGGACTGGGTCTACGAGCAGTACTTC; cdr3_aa: CSARRDWVYEQYF
v_call: TRBV4-2; clone_size: .; d_call: .; j_call: TRBJ1-1; cdr3_nt: TGTGCCAGCAGCCAAGATCCCGGGACTGAAGCTTTCTTT; cdr3_aa: CASSQDPGTEAFF
v_call: TRBV7-8; clone_size: few; d_call: .; j_call: TRBJ2-2; cdr3_nt: TGTGCCAGCACACCAAACACCGGGGAGCTGTTTTTT; cdr3_aa: CASTPNTGELFF
v_call: TRBV10-1; clone_size: few; d_call: TRBD2; j_call: TRBJ2-1; cdr3_nt: TGCGCCAGCAGTGAAGTGATAGCGGGAGGTGAGCAGTTCTTC; cdr3_aa: CASSEVIAGGEQFF
v_call: TRBV5-1; clone_size: .; d_call: .; j_call: TRBJ1-3; cdr3_nt: TGCGCCAGCAGCTTGGGGCCAGGGGGAAACACCATATATTTT; cdr3_aa: CASSLGPGGNTIYF
v_call: TRBV18; clone_size: many; d_call: .; j_call: TRBJ1-5; cdr3_nt: TGTGCCAGCTCACCCCGGGGGCAAAGTTACCAGCCCCAGCATTTT; cdr3_aa: CASSPRGQSYQPQHF
v_call: TRBV7-6; clone_size: many; d_call: .; j_call: TRBJ1-1; cdr3_nt: TGTGCCAGCAGCCCCACGCAGGGTGGAGATACTGAAGCTTTCTTT; cdr3_aa: CASSPTQGGDTEAFF
v_call: TRBV4-1; clone_size: many; d_call: .; j_call: TRBJ2-5; cdr3_nt: TGCGCCAGCAGCCAACGGGGGTCTGCTCAAGAGACCCAGTACTTC; cdr3_aa: CASSQRGSAQETQYF
v_call: TRBV11-2; clone_size: many; d_call: .; j_call: TRBJ2-5; cdr3_nt: TGTGCCAGCAGCAACGGGAGATTTGCAGTCCTCCAAGAGACCCAGTACTTC; cdr3_aa: CASSNGRFAVLQETQYF
v_call: TRBV20-1; clone_size: .; d_call: TRBD1; j_call: TRBJ1-6; cdr3_nt: TGCAGTGCTAGGGATCCGACAGGGAGGGATAATTCACCCCTCCACTTT; cdr3_aa: CSARDPTGRDNSPLHF
v_call: TRBV7-9; clone_size: many; d_call: .; j_call: TRBJ1-2; cdr3_nt: TGTGCCAGCAGCCGGGAAGTCCTTGGCTACACCTTC; cdr3_aa: CASSREVLGYTF
v_call: TRBV5-1; clone_size: .; d_call: .; j_call: TRBJ2-5; cdr3_nt: TGCGCCAGCAGCCAGCTCGGGATAATCCAAGAGACCCAGTACTTC; cdr3_aa: CASSQLGIIQETQYF
v_call: TRBV20-1; clone_size: .; d_call: TRBD2; j_call: TRBJ2-3; cdr3_nt: TGCAGTGCTAGAGACACTAGCGGGAGTCACACAGATACGCAGTATTTT; cdr3_aa: CSARDTSGSHTDTQYF
v_call: TRBV13; clone_size: many; d_call: TRBD2; j_call: TRBJ2-7; cdr3_nt: TGTGCCAGCGGGCTAGCGGGTAGCTCCTACGAGCAGTACTTC; cdr3_aa: CASGLAGSSYEQYF
v_call: TRBV5-1; clone_size: many; d_call: .; j_call: TRBJ1-2; cdr3_nt: TGCGCCAGCAGCTTGGAGGCAGGGCCCTATGGCTACACCTTC; cdr3_aa: CASSLEAGPYGYTF
v_call: TRBV7-8; clone_size: .; d_call: .; j_call: TRBJ2-5; cdr3_nt: TGTGCCAGCAGCTTAAACAGGGTAGAGACCCAGTACTTC; cdr3_aa: CASSLNRVETQYF